What follows describes a single TCR beta chain. The antigen remains unidentified. These data are taken from a study of somatic mutations in cytotoxic T cells in rheumatoid arthritis. Study results and limitations: CD8+ T-cell clonality showed no significant difference between rheumatoid arthritis patients and age-matched healthy controls.

Data came from immunoSEQ multiplex PCR; TCRdb stores just in-frame clones and leaves some out. The table lists roughly 9,800 clones, 75% to 90% of them singletons. Germline assignment: CDR1 SQVTM and CDR2 ANQGSEA. The CDR3 has 15 residues. V was trimmed by 1 base and J by 7 bases, leaving 17 bases between them. The source material was CD4+ T cells sorted from blood. The rearrangement links TRBV29-1 to TRBJ2-1, with a tentative D call TRBD1 (6 bases). The TCR comes from a young woman with rheumatoid arthritis. CDR3 loop: CSVEGNRVIRNEQFF. CDR3 sequence (DNA): TGCAGCGTTGAAGGTAACAGGGTGATAAGGAATGAGCAGTTCTTC.